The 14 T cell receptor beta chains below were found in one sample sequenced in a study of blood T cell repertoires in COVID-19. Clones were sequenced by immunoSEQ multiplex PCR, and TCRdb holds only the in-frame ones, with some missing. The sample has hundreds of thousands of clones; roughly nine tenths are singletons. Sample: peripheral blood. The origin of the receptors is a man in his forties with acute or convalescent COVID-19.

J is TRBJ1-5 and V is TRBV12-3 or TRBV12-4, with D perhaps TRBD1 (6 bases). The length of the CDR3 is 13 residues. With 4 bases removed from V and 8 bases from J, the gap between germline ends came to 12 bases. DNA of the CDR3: TGTGCCAGCAGTTCCCAGGGGAGAAAGCCCCAGCATTTT. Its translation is CASSSQGRKPQHF.

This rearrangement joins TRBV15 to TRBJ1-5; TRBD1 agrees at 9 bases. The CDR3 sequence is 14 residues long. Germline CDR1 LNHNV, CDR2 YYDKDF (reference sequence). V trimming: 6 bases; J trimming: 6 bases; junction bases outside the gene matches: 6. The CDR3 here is CATRKQGALQPQHF. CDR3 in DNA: TGTGCCACCAGGAAACAGGGGGCGCTTCAGCCCCAGCATTTT.

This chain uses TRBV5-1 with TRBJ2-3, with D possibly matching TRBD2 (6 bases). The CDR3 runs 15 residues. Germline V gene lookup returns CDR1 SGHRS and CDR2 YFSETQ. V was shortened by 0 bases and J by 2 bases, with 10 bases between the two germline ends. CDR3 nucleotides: TGCGCCAGCAGCTTGGTAAGCGGGTCCACAGATACGCAGTATTTT. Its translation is CASSLVSGSTDTQYF.

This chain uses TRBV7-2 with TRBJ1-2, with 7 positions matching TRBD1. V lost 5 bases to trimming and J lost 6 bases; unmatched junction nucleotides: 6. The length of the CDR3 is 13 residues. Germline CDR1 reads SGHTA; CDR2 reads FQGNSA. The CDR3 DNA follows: TGTGCCAGCAGCATAGGGACAGTCAATGGCTACACCTTC. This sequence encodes CASSIGTVNGYTF.

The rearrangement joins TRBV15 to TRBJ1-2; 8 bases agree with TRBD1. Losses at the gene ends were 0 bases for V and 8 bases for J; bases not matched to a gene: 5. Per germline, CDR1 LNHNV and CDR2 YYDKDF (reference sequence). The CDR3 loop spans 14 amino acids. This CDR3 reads CATSREGTGGGYTF. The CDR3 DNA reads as TGTGCCACCAGCAGAGAAGGGACAGGAGGCGGCTACACCTTC.

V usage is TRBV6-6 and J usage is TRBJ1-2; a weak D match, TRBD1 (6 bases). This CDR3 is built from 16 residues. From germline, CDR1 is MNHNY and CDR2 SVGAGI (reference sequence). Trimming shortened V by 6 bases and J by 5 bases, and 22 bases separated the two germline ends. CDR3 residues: CASRLRPGDTEYGYTF. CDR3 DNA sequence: TGTGCCAGCAGACTACGGCCCGGGGACACCGAATATGGCTACACCTTC.

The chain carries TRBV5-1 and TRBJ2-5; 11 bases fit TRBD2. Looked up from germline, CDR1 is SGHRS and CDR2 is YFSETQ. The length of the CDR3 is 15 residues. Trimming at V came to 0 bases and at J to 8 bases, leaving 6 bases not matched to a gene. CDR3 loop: CASSLVIAGGETQYF. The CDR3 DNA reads TGCGCCAGCAGCTTGGTGATAGCGGGAGGGGAAACCCAGTACTTC.

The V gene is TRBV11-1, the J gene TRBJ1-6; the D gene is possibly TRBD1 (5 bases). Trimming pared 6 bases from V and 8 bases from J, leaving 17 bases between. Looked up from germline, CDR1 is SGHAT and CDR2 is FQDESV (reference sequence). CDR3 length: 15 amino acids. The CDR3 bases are TGTGCCAGCAGAAGCAGGGCTATGGTGGATTCACCCCTCCACTTT. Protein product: CASRSRAMVDSPLHF.

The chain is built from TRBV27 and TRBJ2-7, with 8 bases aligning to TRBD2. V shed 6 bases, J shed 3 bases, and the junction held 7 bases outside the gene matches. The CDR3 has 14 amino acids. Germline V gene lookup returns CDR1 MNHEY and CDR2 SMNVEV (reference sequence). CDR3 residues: CASSLSGTSYEQYF. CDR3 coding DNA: TGTGCCAGCAGCCTTAGCGGGACCAGCTACGAGCAGTACTTC.

CDR3 protein: CASSLGQLNTEAFF. The CDR3 coding sequence is TGTGCCAGCTCCCTTGGACAGCTGAACACTGAAGCTTTCTTT. V gene TRBV18 combines with J gene TRBJ1-1; D is possibly TRBD1 (6 bases). V gave up 6 bases and J gave up 0 bases, with 11 bases separating them. Germline CDR1 and CDR2: KGHSH and LQKENI. This CDR3 has 14 residues. The variable domain in full, with the rest retrieved from reference TRBV18 and TRBJ1-1, is NAGVMQNPRHLVRRRGQEARLRCSPMKGHSHVYWYRQLPEEGLKFMVYLQKENIIDESGMPKERFSAEFPKEGPSILRIQQVVRGDSAAYFCASSLGQLNTEAFFGQGTRLTVV.

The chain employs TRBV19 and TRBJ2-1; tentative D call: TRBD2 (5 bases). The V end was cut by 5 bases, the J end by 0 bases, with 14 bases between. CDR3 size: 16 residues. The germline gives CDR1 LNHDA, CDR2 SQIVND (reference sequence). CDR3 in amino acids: CASSPVQRSSYNEQFF. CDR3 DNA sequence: TGTGCCAGTAGTCCCGTTCAGCGGAGCTCCTACAATGAGCAGTTCTTC.

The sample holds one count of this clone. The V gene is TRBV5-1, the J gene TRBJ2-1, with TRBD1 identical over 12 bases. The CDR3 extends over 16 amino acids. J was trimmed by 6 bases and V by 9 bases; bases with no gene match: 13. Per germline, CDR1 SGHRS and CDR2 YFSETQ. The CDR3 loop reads CATAGDPGQGANEQFF. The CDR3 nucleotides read TGCGCCACCGCAGGAGATCCGGGACAGGGGGCCAATGAGCAGTTCTTC.

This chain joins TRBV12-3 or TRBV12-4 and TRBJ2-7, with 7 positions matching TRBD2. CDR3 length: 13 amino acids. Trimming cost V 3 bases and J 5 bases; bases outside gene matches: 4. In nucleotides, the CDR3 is TGTGCCAGCAGTTTGGGGGGGTACCACGAGCAGTACTTC. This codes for CASSLGGYHEQYF.

The CDR3 sequence: CASSYSSHWTGGPEDTQYF. CDR3 bases: TGTGCCAGCAGTTACTCTTCTCACTGGACGGGAGGACCTGAAGATACGCAGTATTTT. The chain combines TRBV6-2 or TRBV6-3 with TRBJ2-3; 7 nucleotides align to TRBD2. Per germline, CDR1 MNHEY and CDR2 SVGEGT. V shed 0 bases, J shed 5 bases, and the junction held 17 bases outside the gene matches. The CDR3 totals 19 residues.